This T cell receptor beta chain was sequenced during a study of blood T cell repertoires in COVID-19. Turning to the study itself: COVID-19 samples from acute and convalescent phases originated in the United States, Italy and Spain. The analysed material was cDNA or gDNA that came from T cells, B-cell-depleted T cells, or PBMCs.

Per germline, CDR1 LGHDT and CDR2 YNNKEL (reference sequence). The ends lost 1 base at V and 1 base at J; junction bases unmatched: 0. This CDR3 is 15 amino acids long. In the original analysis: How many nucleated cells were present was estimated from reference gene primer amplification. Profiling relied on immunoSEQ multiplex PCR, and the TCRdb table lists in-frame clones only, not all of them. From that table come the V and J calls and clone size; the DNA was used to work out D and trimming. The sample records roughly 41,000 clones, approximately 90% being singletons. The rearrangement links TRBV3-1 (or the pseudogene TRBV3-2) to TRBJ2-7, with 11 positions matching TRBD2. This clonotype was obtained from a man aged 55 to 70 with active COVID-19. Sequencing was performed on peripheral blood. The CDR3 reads CASSQGTSGSYEQYF. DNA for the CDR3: TGTGCCAGCAGCCAAGGGACTAGCGGGTCCTACGAGCAGTACTTC.